The present TCR beta chain was sequenced within a study of blood T cell repertoires in COVID-19. At the level of the study: COVID-19 samples, acute and convalescent, were from the United States, Italy and Spain.

The germline V gene has CDR1 SGHDT and CDR2 YYEEEE. V lost 2 bases and J lost 3, with 14 bases in between. This CDR3 comprises 15 residues. Measured with immunoSEQ multiplex PCR; TCRdb has only the in-frame clones, and not every one. The data show about 67,000 clones, just under 80% seen once. J is TRBJ2-5 and V is TRBV5-6, with D possibly matching TRBD1 (6 bases). This receptor was taken from a woman aged 60-75 years with acute or convalescent COVID-19. The sequenced sample was peripheral blood. The CDR3 coding sequence is TGTGCCAGCAGCTTCTTGACTCGGACAGAAGAGACCCAGTACTTC. Translated, it gives CASSFLTRTEETQYF.